The 8 T cell receptor beta chains presented below share a single source sample, sequenced in a study of blood T cell repertoires in COVID-19. TCRdb's copy holds only in-frame clones and misses some; the assay was immunoSEQ multiplex PCR. The sample holds just over 200,000 clones, 70% to 90% seen once. What was sequenced was peripheral blood. Receptors originate from an elderly man with acute or convalescent COVID-19.

The CDR3 reads CASSFWGPNEKLFF. The DNA for the CDR3 is TGTGCCAGCAGTTTTTGGGGGCCTAATGAAAAACTGTTTTTT. V is TRBV28 and J is TRBJ1-4; D might be TRBD1 (6 bases). The germline V and J ends were trimmed by 3 bases and 3 bases, with 8 bases remaining between them. This CDR3 is 14 amino acids long. Germline V gene lookup returns CDR1 MDHEN and CDR2 SYDVKM.

For the CDR3, the DNA is TGTGCCAGCAGCTTAGGACTAGCGGGGTCCGAGACCCAGTACTTC. Translating it yields CASSLGLAGSETQYF. This chain connects TRBV11-2 to TRBJ2-5; 11 bases match TRBD2. The CDR3 covers 15 residues. J was trimmed by 5 bases and V by 1 base; bases with no gene match: 3. Germline CDR1 SGHAT, CDR2 FQNNGV.

The chain couples TRBV28 to TRBJ2-5; 7 bases are a match to TRBD2. This CDR3 is built from 14 residues. J gave up 5 bases and V 5 bases, and 8 bases lay outside the gene matches. Looked up from germline, CDR1 is MDHEN and CDR2 is SYDVKM. This CDR3 reads CASSVGLSGETQYF. In DNA form, the CDR3 reads TGTGCCAGCAGTGTGGGACTAAGTGGGGAGACCCAGTACTTC. The full variable domain, rest sourced from reference TRBV28 and TRBJ2-5, is DVKVTQSSRYLVKRTGEKVFLECVQDMDHENMFWYRQDPGLGLRLIYFSYDVKMKEKGDIPEGYSVSREKKERFSLILESASTNQTSMYLCASSVGLSGETQYFGPGTRLLVL.

The chain is built from TRBV18 and TRBJ1-5; perhaps TRBD1 as D (5 bases). In germline, CDR1 is KGHSH, CDR2 LQKENI. V was pared by 0 bases and J by 1 base, with 10 bases between. The CDR3 contains 16 residues. The CDR3 loop reads CASSPPGVVSNQPQHF. CDR3 sequence (DNA): TGTGCCAGCTCACCACCAGGGGTGGTAAGCAATCAGCCCCAGCATTTT.

Only one count was recorded for this clone. The genes are TRBV23-1 and TRBJ1-1; a weak D match, TRBD1 (5 bases). TRBV23-1 is annotated as an ORF whose role is uncertain. The CDR3 extends over 12 amino acids. The V end lost 10 bases, the J end lost 2 bases, and 11 bases lay between the germline ends. This CDR3 reads CAIDQGNTEAFF. The DNA of the CDR3 is TGCGCCATAGACCAGGGTAACACTGAAGCTTTCTTT.

The gene calls are TRBV30 and TRBJ1-1; the D is unclear. This CDR3 has 12 residues. Germline V gene sequence: CDR1 GTSNPN, CDR2 SVGIG (reference sequence). With 2 bases removed from V and 12 bases from J, the gap between germline ends came to 16 bases. CDR3 in DNA: TGTGCCTGGAGTCGGGTCCTCTCGGAGACTTTCTTT. Translation gives CAWSRVLSETFF.

The chain joins TRBV5-6 to TRBJ2-6; D is unresolved. Germline-derived CDR1 and CDR2 are SGHDT and YYEEEE. This CDR3 is 16 amino acids long. Trimming removed 4 bases from V and 1 base from J, with 12 bases in between. The CDR3 DNA is TGTGCCAGCAGCCTAGTGTTTGGGTCTGGGGCCAACGTCCTGACTTTC. This sequence encodes CASSLVFGSGANVLTF.

The rearrangement links TRBV9 to TRBJ2-3, with D unresolved. The V gene's germline CDR1 is SGDLS and CDR2 YYNGEE. CDR3 length: 17 residues. V lost 0 bases, J lost 1 base, and 15 bases lay in between. CDR3 sequence (DNA): TGTGCCAGCAGCGTAGCTGGCATTCCTCCTCGCACAGATACGCAGTATTTT. It is translated as CASSVAGIPPRTDTQYF.